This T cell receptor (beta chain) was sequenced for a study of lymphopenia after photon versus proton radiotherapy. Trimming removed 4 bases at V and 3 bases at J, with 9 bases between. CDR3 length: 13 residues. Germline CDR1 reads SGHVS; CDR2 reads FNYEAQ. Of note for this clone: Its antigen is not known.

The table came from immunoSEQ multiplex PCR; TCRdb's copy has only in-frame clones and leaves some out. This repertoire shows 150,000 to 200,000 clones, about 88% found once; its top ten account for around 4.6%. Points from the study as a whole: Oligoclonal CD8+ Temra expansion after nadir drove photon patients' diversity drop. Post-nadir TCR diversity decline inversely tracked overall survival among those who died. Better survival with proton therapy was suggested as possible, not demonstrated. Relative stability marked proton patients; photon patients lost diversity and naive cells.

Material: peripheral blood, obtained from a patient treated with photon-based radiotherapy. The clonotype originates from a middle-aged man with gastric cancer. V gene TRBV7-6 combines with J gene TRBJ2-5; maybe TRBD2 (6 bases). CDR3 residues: CASSSLAKETQYF. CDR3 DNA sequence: TGTGCCAGCAGCTCTCTAGCGAAAGAGACCCAGTACTTC.